This T cell receptor (beta chain) emerged from a study of blood T cell repertoires in COVID-19. As for the study in general: Sources were T cells, B-cell-depleted T cells, or PBMCs; the material itself was cDNA or gDNA.

A few counts support this clone. Generated by immunoSEQ multiplex PCR, the TCRdb table keeps only in-frame clones and is missing some. The sample contains roughly 240,000 clones, around four fifths of which appear only once. The CDR3 is 17 amino acids. CDR1 is MDHEN, CDR2 SYDVKM, per germline. V gave up 2 bases and J gave up 1 base, with 15 bases separating them. Sequences were obtained from peripheral blood. This chain links TRBV28 with TRBJ1-5, with D perhaps matching TRBD1 (5 bases). The source of this sequence is a woman in her seventies with acute or convalescent COVID-19. The CDR3 DNA sequence: TGTGCCAGCAGTTTAACGTCGGGGGATCGGAGCAATCAGCCCCAGCATTTT. Translated, it gives CASSLTSGDRSNQPQHF.